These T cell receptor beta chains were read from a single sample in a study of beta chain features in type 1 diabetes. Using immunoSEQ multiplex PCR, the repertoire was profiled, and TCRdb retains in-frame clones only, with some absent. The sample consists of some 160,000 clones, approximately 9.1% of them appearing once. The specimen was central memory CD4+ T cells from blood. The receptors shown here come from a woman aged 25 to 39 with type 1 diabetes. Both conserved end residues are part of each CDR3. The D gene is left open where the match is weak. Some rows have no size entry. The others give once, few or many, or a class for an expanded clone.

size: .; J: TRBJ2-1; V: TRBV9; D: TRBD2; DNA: TGTGCCAGCAGCGTATCTCTAGCGGGAGTGGGCGGTGAGCAGTTCTTC; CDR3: CASSVSLAGVGGEQFF
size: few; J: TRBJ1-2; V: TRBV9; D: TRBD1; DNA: TGTGCCAGCAGCCGGGACAGGGGGATGAACTATGGCTACACCTTC; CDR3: CASSRDRGMNYGYTF
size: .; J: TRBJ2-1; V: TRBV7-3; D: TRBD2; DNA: TGTGCCAGCAGTTTAACGGGACTAGCGGGAGCCAATGAGCAGTTCTTC; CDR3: CASSLTGLAGANEQFF
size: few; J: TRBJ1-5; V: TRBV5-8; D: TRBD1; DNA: TGTGCCAGCAACAGGGGGGGGAATAGCAATCAGCCCCAGCATTTT; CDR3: CASNRGGNSNQPQHF
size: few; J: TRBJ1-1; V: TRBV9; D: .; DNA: TGTGCCAGCAGCGCTTATCAGGGACTAGACACTGAAGCTTTCTTT; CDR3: CASSAYQGLDTEAFF
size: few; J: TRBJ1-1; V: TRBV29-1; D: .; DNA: TGCAGCGTTGGAATCGGGGACACTGAAGCTTTCTTT; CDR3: CSVGIGDTEAFF
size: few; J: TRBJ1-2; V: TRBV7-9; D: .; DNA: TGTGCCAGCAGCTATCCCCACAGGGATAACTATGGCTACACCTTC; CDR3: CASSYPHRDNYGYTF
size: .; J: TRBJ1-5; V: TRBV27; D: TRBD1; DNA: TGTGCCAGCAGTCGGACAGGGGGCTATCAGCCCCAGCATTTT; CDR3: CASSRTGGYQPQHF
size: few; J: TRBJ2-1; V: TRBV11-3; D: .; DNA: TGTGCCAGCAGCTTAAACAGCTATGAGCAGTTCTTC; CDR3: CASSLNSYEQFF
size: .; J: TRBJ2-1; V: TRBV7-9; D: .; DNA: TGTGCCAGCAGCTTAGCGGGCCCTTACAATGAGCAGTTCTTC; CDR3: CASSLAGPYNEQFF
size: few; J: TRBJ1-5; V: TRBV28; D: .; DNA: TGTGCCAGTGTATCGGCCTCGGGGGATCAGCCCCAGCATTTT; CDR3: CASVSASGDQPQHF
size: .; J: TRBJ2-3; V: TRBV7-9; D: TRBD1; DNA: TGTGCCAGCAGCCAAGTTAAGGCAGGGGGCGCTGATACGCAGTATTTT; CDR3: CASSQVKAGGADTQYF
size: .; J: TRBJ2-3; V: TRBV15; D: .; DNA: TGTGCCACCAGCATCAGGACAGTTACAGATACGCAGTATTTT; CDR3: CATSIRTVTDTQYF
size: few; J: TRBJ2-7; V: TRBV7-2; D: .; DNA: TGTGCCAGCAGCCTAGGAAAACGACAGTCCTACGAGCAGTACTTC; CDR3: CASSLGKRQSYEQYF
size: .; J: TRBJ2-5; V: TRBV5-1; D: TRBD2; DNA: TGCGCCAGCAGCTTGGCTAGCGGCCAAGAGACCCAGTACTTC; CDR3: CASSLASGQETQYF
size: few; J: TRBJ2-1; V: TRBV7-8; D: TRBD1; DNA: TGTGCCAGCAGCTTGGTTCGGCGGGACAGGGGAGACAATGAGCAGTTCTTC; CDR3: CASSLVRRDRGDNEQFF
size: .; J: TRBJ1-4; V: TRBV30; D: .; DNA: TGTGCCTGCCAACGACCAGGGCGGACTAATGAAAAACTGTTTTTT; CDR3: CACQRPGRTNEKLFF
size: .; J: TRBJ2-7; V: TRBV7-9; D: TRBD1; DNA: TGTGCCAGCAGCTATCAGACAGGGGGTGAGCAGTACTTC; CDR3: CASSYQTGGEQYF
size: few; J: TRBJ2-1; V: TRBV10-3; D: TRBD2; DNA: TGTGCCATCAGTGAGCCCCTAGCGGGAGGACCCCGCGATGAGCAGTTCTTC; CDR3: CAISEPLAGGPRDEQFF
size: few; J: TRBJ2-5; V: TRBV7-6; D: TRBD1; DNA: TGTGCCAGCACAAGACCAGGGCCTATTCGGACAGGCGAACAAGAGACCCAGTACTTC; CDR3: CASTRPGPIRTGEQETQYF
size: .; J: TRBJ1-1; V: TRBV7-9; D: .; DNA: TGTGCCAGCAGCATTACAGTGAACACTGAAGCTTTCTTT; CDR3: CASSITVNTEAFF
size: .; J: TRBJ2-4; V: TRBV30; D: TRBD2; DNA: TGTGCCTTTGCGGGGATAGCGGGAGGGAGGGGCATTCAGTACTTC; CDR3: CAFAGIAGGRGIQYF
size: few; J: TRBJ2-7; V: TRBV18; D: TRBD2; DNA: TGTGCCAGCTCACTCTCTAGCGGGAGTTTGAGCGAGCAGTACTTC; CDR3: CASSLSSGSLSEQYF
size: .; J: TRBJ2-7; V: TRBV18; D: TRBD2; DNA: TGTGCCAGCTCACGGTCTAGCGGGATCTACGAGCAGTACTTC; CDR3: CASSRSSGIYEQYF
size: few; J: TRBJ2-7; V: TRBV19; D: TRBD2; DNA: TGTGCCAGTAGTATCCTTGGACTAGGGTCCCCTAACGAGCAGTACTTC; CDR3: CASSILGLGSPNEQYF
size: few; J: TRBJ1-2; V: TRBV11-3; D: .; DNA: TGTGCCAGCAGCTTAATGGCAGGAGGGGTCGGCTATGGCTACACCTTC; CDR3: CASSLMAGGVGYGYTF